This T cell receptor (beta chain) was retrieved from a study of blood T cells in healthy people across ages. In this sample, this clonotype turned up a few times. Primers used in a second PCR of about 6 to 11 cycles were a sample-barcoded 5' primer and a J-beta primer mix. TCRdb itself ran the 5' RACE reads through MiXCR, one entry per CDR3 protein. The sample yields about 1,400,000 distinct CDR3 sequences, approximately 59% seen once. In germline, CDR1 is SGHTA, CDR2 FQGNSA. The length of the CDR3 is 15 residues. V lost 5 bases to trimming and J lost 2 bases; unmatched junction nucleotides: 8. Sample: blood. This TCR came from a man between 18 and 35 years old in good health. This chain joins TRBV7-2 and TRBJ2-5; 7 bases line up with TRBD1. This chain's CDR3 is CASSLNRGVQETQYF. The CDR3 DNA sequence: TGTGCCAGCAGCCTAAACAGGGGAGTGCAAGAGACCCAGTACTTC.